The 25 T cell receptor beta chains below were found in one sample sequenced in a study of identical twins. One entry per CDR3 protein, called by TCRdb with MiXCR from the 5' RACE reads. The repertoire holds 300,000 to 400,000 distinct CDR3 sequences, with roughly an eighth as singletons. These same records also appear under a second study, on yellow fever vaccine responses in identical twins.

Sequences were obtained from CD8+ T cells sorted from blood. The receptors were sampled from a woman younger than 30 in good health.

The rearrangement uses TRBV7-9 and TRBJ2-1, with unresolved D. There are 17 residues in the CDR3. Between the trimmed V and J ends, which lost 7 bases and 4 bases, there was a span of 23 bases. Germline values: CDR1 SEHNR, CDR2 FQNEAQ (reference sequence). This CDR3 is CASTSGFEERAYNEQFF. In DNA form, the CDR3 reads TGTGCCAGCACCTCCGGTTTTGAGGAAAGGGCTTACAATGAGCAGTTCTTC.

This clonotype was counted between two and nine times. The V gene is TRBV28, the J gene TRBJ2-5; TRBD1 is a possible D gene (6 bases). V was pared by 6 bases and J by 4 bases, with 18 bases between. CDR3 length equals 15 residues. Germline V gives CDR1 MDHEN, CDR2 SYDVKM. CDR3 loop: CASSPTGMGLETQYF. CDR3 nucleotide sequence: TGTGCCAGCAGCCCTACAGGGATGGGCCTAGAGACCCAGTACTTC.

This chain connects TRBV12-3 or TRBV12-4 to TRBJ2-7, with 7 nucleotides matching TRBD2. The length of the CDR3 is 15 residues. V trimming: 6 bases; J trimming: 4 bases; junction bases outside the gene matches: 12. The DNA of the CDR3 is TGTGCCAGCAGCCCGCCTAGCGGAGTGGCTTACGAGCAGTACTTC. Translation gives CASSPPSGVAYEQYF.

This clonotype appeared a few times. The genes are TRBV6-1 and TRBJ2-1; D possibly corresponds to TRBD2 (6 bases). This CDR3 comprises 14 residues. Trimming pared 8 bases from V and 3 bases from J, leaving 14 bases between. Per germline, CDR1 MNHNS and CDR2 SASEGT. This CDR3 is CASGGESLYNEQFF. The CDR3 nucleotides read TGTGCCAGCGGAGGGGAGTCACTCTACAATGAGCAGTTCTTC.

This clonotype occurred a few times. The CDR3 protein is CASSVGVGGGGQETQYF. The CDR3 DNA is TGTGCCAGCAGCGTAGGAGTAGGAGGGGGAGGCCAAGAGACCCAGTACTTC. The chain recombines TRBV9 with TRBJ2-5; D may match TRBD1 or TRBD2 (6 bases each). CDR3 length: 17 residues. Deletions cut 0 bases from V and 1 base from J, with 16 bases between. CDR1 is SGDLS, CDR2 YYNGEE, per germline.

This clonotype was detected only a few times. CDR3 nucleotides: TGTGCCAGCGTGGGGACCCACCTCGCAGATACGCAGTATTTT. Translating gives CASVGTHLADTQYF. This chain links TRBV12-3 or TRBV12-4 with TRBJ2-3; D could derive from TRBD1 or TRBD2 (5 bases each). V was shortened by 8 bases and J by 4 bases, with 16 bases between the two germline ends. CDR3 length: 14 residues.

This clonotype was counted many times. V usage is TRBV15 and J usage is TRBJ2-7, with D possibly being TRBD1 (6 bases). CDR1 LNHNV and CDR2 YYDKDF come from the germline V gene (reference sequence). There are 15 residues in the CDR3. V was clipped by 0 bases and J by 4 bases, with 13 bases between them. CDR3 bases: TGTGCCACCAGCAGAGATCTGGGACAACGTTACGAGCAGTACGTC. This sequence encodes CATSRDLGQRYEQYV.

This clonotype came up many times. The CDR3 nucleotides are TGTGCCAGCAGCCCCCGGGCAGTTAACTACAATGAGCAGTTCTTC. It encodes CASSPRAVNYNEQFF. The chain uses TRBV7-9 and TRBJ2-1; D is uncertain. The V end lost 5 bases, the J end lost 3 bases, and 14 bases lay between the germline ends. CDR1 is SEHNR and CDR2 is FQNEAQ in the germline V gene (reference sequence). The CDR3 runs 15 residues.

The V call is TRBV28, the J call TRBJ2-7; D not resolved. The CDR3 is made up of 14 amino acids. The V and J ends lost 5 bases and 2 bases respectively, with 13 bases between them. Germline V gene lookup returns CDR1 MDHEN and CDR2 SYDVKM. CDR3 in amino acids: CASSPSISPYEQYF. CDR3 DNA: TGTGCCAGCAGTCCATCCATTTCCCCCTACGAGCAGTACTTC.

The sample holds many counts of this clonotype. This chain uses TRBV5-1 with TRBJ2-1, with TRBD2 as a possible D gene (6 bases). Germline V gene lookup returns CDR1 SGHRS and CDR2 YFSETQ. Trimming removed 1 base at V and 5 bases at J, with 7 bases between. This CDR3 is built from 13 residues. Written as DNA, the CDR3 is TGCGCCAGCAGCTTGTGGAGGGACAATGAGCAGTTCTTC. Protein sequence: CASSLWRDNEQFF. Combining the CDR3 with reference TRBV5-1 and TRBJ2-1 gives the whole variable domain KAGVTQTPRYLIKTRGQQVTLSCSPISGHRSVSWYQQTPGQGLQFLFEYFSETQRNKGNFPGRFSGRQFSNSRSEMNVSTLELGDSALYLCASSLWRDNEQFFGPGTRLTVL.

This chain links TRBV20-1 with TRBJ2-7; 10 bases are shared with TRBD1. V lost 1 base, J lost 3 bases, and 12 bases stayed unmatched. The germline V gene encodes CDR1 DFQATT and CDR2 SNEGSKA (reference sequence). This CDR3 contains 17 residues. CDR3 DNA: TGCAGTGCTAGAGTTAGAGAGACCTGGGACAGGGGCTACGAGCAGTACTTC. It encodes CSARVRETWDRGYEQYF.

The chain is built from TRBV6-4 and TRBJ2-5; D call uncertain. Germline V lookup: CDR1 MRHNA, CDR2 SNTAGT. The CDR3 length is 12 residues. The ends were cut back, 0 bases at V and 7 bases at J, with 6 bases in the middle. CDR3 nucleotides: TGTGCCAGCAGTGACTCAGTTGGGACCCAGTACTTC. It codes for CASSDSVGTQYF.

This chain joins TRBV4-1 and TRBJ2-1; 7 nucleotides agree with TRBD1. Germline CDR1 and CDR2: MGHRA and YSYEKL. CDR3 length: 13 residues. The J segment lost 12 bases and the V segment lost 1 base, leaving 6 bases of the junction unmatched. The CDR3 is CASSQGRTGGQFF. The CDR3 DNA is TGCGCCAGCAGCCAAGGGCGGACAGGCGGGCAGTTCTTC.

This clonotype has just a few counts. The chain joins TRBV12-3 or TRBV12-4 to TRBJ1-2; D ambiguous. CDR3 length: 13 amino acids. V lost 4 bases and J 8 bases, leaving 14 bases between the germline ends. CDR3 in DNA: TGTGCCAGCAGTTACGGGCCGACTAGAGGCTACACCTTC. Translating it yields CASSYGPTRGYTF.

This clonotype was counted only a few times. The chain has TRBV7-9 and TRBJ1-3; D not certain. The V end was cut by 4 bases, the J end by 0 bases, with 10 bases between. This CDR3 is 15 amino acids long. Germline V lookup: CDR1 SEHNR, CDR2 FQNEAQ (reference sequence). The CDR3 loop reads CASSSPSASGNTIYF. Here the CDR3 DNA reads TGTGCCAGCAGCTCTCCTAGTGCCTCTGGAAACACCATATATTTT.

The J gene is TRBJ2-5, the V gene TRBV27; 9 nucleotides line up with TRBD1. The germline V gene encodes CDR1 MNHEY and CDR2 SMNVEV (reference sequence). CDR3 length: 15 amino acids. J lost 4 bases, V lost 5 bases, and 8 bases had no gene match. This CDR3 is CASSQDRGRGETQYF. The CDR3 DNA is TGTGCCAGCAGTCAGGACAGGGGAAGGGGAGAGACCCAGTACTTC.

The rearrangement uses TRBV2 and TRBJ2-7; the D is unclear. V was shortened by 4 bases and J by 2 bases, with 6 bases between the two germline ends. CDR1 SNHLY and CDR2 FYNNEI come from the germline V gene. CDR3 length equals 12 residues. CDR3 protein: CASSGVPYEQYV. The CDR3 DNA is TGTGCCAGCAGTGGGGTCCCCTACGAGCAGTACGTC.

The V call is TRBV7-3, the J call TRBJ2-2; D is unclear. CDR1 SGHTA and CDR2 FQGTGA come from the germline V gene. The V gene lost 1 base and the J gene lost 7 bases, with 10 bases spanning the gap. The CDR3 spans 14 residues. In DNA form, the CDR3 reads TGTGCCAGCAGCTTAATTGGCGGTGGCGGGGAGCTGTTTTTT. As protein: CASSLIGGGGELFF.

This sequence joins TRBV28 and TRBJ2-3; TRBD2 agrees at 12 bases. CDR3 length: 19 amino acids. V shed 2 bases, J shed 0 bases, and the junction held 9 bases outside the gene matches. The germline V gene has CDR1 MDHEN and CDR2 SYDVKM. Written as DNA, the CDR3 is TGTGCCAGCAGTTTACCCCTCCTAGCGGGAGGGACTAGCACAGATACGCAGTATTTT. Residues: CASSLPLLAGGTSTDTQYF.

The genes are TRBV12-3 or TRBV12-4 and TRBJ2-1; 8 bases are a match to TRBD2. The CDR3 covers 11 residues. Germline trimming cut 3 bases from V and 12 bases from J; bases unmatched to any gene: 1. CDR3 coding DNA: TGTGCCAGCAGTTTCGGACTAGCGCAGTTCTTC. Translating gives CASSFGLAQFF.

This clonotype was recorded many times. V and J are TRBV20-1 and TRBJ2-1, with 9 bases fitting TRBD2. The germline CDR1 and CDR2 sequences are DFQATT and SNEGSKA (reference sequence). V dropped 3 bases and J dropped 9; count of bases not matched to a gene: 12. The CDR3 is 15 amino acids. The CDR3 DNA reads TGCAGTGCTAGGCCGTTAGGCGGGGGGGTGGGTGAGCAGTTCTTC. Translated, it gives CSARPLGGGVGEQFF.

The chain couples TRBV5-1 to TRBJ2-2; TRBD2 might be the D (5 bases). Germline loops: CDR1 SGHRS, CDR2 YFSETQ. The length of the CDR3 is 14 residues. The V end was cut by 4 bases, the J end by 6 bases, with 13 bases between. CDR3 region: CASSRGRSPGELFF. DNA of the CDR3: TGCGCCAGCAGCCGCGGGCGCAGCCCCGGGGAGCTGTTTTTT.

This clonotype was observed at least ten times. V usage is TRBV27 and J usage is TRBJ1-6; perhaps TRBD1 as D (5 bases). This CDR3 has 13 residues. The germline V gene has CDR1 MNHEY and CDR2 SMNVEV (reference sequence). Trimming pared 4 bases from V and 9 bases from J, leaving 10 bases between. CDR3 DNA: TGTGCCAGCAGTTGGGGGAGAGGTTCACCCCTCCACTTT. Amino acids: CASSWGRGSPLHF.

The chain is built from TRBV2 and TRBJ2-6; 7 nucleotides agree with TRBD1. Per the germline V gene, CDR1 is SNHLY and CDR2 is FYNNEI. This CDR3 has 15 residues. The trim removed 8 bases at V and 4 bases at J, leaving 8 bases unmatched. The CDR3 loop reads CASGQAISGANVLTF. The CDR3 bases are TGTGCCAGCGGACAGGCCATTTCCGGGGCCAACGTCCTGACTTTC. The full variable domain, completed using reference TRBV2 and TRBJ2-6, is EPEVTQTPSHQVTQMGQEVILRCVPISNHLYFYWYRQILGQKVEFLVSFYNNEISEKSEIFDDQFSVERPDGSNFTLKIRSTKLEDSAMYFCASGQAISGANVLTFGAGSRLTVL.

This clonotype has a handful of counts. The V and J genes are TRBV20-1 and TRBJ2-3; possibly TRBD2 for D (6 bases). The V gene lost 2 bases and the J gene lost 0 bases, with 12 bases spanning the gap. The CDR3 sequence is 15 residues long. Germline loops: CDR1 DFQATT, CDR2 SNEGSKA (reference sequence). CDR3: CSARLADPSTDTQYF. DNA for the CDR3: TGCAGTGCTAGATTAGCGGACCCTAGCACAGATACGCAGTATTTT.